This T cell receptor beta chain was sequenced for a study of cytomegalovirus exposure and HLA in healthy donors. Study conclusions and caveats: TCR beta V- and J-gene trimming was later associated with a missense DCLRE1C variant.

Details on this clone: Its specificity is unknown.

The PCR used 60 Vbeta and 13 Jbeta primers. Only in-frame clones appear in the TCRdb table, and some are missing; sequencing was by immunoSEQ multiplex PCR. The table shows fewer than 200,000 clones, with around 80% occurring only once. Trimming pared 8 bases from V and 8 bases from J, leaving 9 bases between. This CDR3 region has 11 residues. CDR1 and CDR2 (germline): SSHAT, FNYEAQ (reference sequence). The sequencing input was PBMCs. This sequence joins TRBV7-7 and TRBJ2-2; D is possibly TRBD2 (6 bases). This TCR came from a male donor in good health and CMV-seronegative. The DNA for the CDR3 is TGTGCCAGCGGAGGGACGGGGGAGCTGTTTTTT. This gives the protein CASGGTGELFF.